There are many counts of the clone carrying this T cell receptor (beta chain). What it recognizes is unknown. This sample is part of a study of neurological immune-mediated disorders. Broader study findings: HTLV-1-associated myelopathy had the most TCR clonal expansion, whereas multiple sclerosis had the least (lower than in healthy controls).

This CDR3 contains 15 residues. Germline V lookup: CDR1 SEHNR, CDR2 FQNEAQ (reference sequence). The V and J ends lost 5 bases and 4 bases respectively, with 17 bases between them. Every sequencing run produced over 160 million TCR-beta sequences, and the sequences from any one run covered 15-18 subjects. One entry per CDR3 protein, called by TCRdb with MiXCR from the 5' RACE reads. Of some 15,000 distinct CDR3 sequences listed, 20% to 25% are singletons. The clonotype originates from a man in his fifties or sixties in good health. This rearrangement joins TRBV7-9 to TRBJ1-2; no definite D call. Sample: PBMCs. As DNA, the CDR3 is TGTGCCAGCAGCCGGCTGCCGGCGGACTTCTATGGCTACACCTTC. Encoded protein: CASSRLPADFYGYTF.